Sequencing of this T cell receptor beta chain was carried out in a study of blood T cells in healthy people across ages (dated by TCRdb to 2015 to 2017). Some background on the complete study: In model experiments, roughly one uniquely barcoded TCR beta cDNA molecule per two T cells was captured by template switching. The study measured age-related changes in TCR beta repertoire diversity using deep sequencing normalized with unique cDNA molecular identifiers. Donors of different ages were randomly distributed across sequencing lanes to avoid experimental bias. Donors were grouped into four age groups: young (average roughly 17 years), middle-aged (roughly 37), aged (about 60) and long-lived (roughly 80). Using the same blood draw, the study looked at two additional independent replicas of 1 million unique cDNA reads for two donors, one aged 18 to 30 and the other aged 80 or older. What the authors observed across the whole study: Donor CMV infection status was unknown, potentially confounding age-related changes in expanded clonotypes. Estimates of total diversity from one million sequenced T cells were regarded as lower bounds and underestimates. Because profiling used bulk unsorted PBMCs, naive and antigen-experienced compartments could not be compared conclusively. As age increased, observed TCR beta diversity per million T cells dropped in a roughly linear way, and a significant reduction was already evident by age 40. The percentage of naive T cells measured by flow cytometry correlated strongly with observed TCR beta diversity. The long-lived group showed more naive CD4+ T cells, fewer expanded clones and increased TCR diversity than the aged group, suggesting age selection.

The library came from 5' RACE. Sequenced using an Illumina HiSeq 2500. A second PCR of about 7 to 12 cycles was run with a J-beta primer mix and a sample-barcoded 5' primer. A unique molecular identifier was introduced onto each TCR beta cDNA molecule by a template-switch 5' adaptor carrying 12 random nucleotides. At least 3 million CDR3-containing paired-end reads were obtained from each sample. First-strand cDNA was synthesized from all RNA with the Mint cDNA synthesis kit, primed by a TRBC-specific oligonucleotide. Following uracil-DNA glycosylase treatment, all cDNA underwent a first 18-cycle PCR with the universal primers M1SS and BC2_uni_R. Per the authors' processing: Each sample was normalized by randomly selecting 1 million high-quality reads, each carrying a distinct molecular identifier. Reads sharing molecular identifiers were discarded rather than binned into consensus sequences. MiTCR, with a Q25 quality threshold and the strictest error-elimination algorithm, was used for CDR3 identification, clonotype clustering and error correction. Lower-bound total TCR beta diversity was estimated with a nonparametric unseen species model using Euler transformation. TCRdb reran the public reads through fastp at Q25 and MiXCR, keeping productive beta chains. Records with the same CDR3 protein are collapsed into one entry carrying the most frequent genes and DNA. The V and J calls come from TCRdb's annotation, not from the publication. The sample yields 2 million or so distinct CDR3 sequences; less than 50% were counted once. The ten largest clones capture approximately 2.1% of the sample.

Concerning this clonotype itself: Which antigen it targets is not known. No much larger clone is present one base from it, and per-base qualities are unavailable.

From the germline V gene (reference sequence), CDR1 is MNHEY and CDR2 is SMNVEV. Trimming removed 6 bases from V and 1 base from J; the gene matches leave 8 bases unexplained. There are 16 amino acids in the CDR3, from cysteine to phenylalanine inclusive. Left in the record is the CDR3 DNA by itself, 48 bases read in frame from the first base. Donors were approximately 42 systemically healthy Caucasian individuals from Russia aged roughly 6 to 95 years. Ten milliliters of peripheral blood were drawn from each donor into EDTA-treated Vacutainer tubes. Ficoll-Paque density-gradient centrifugation was used to isolate PBMCs, with at least 6.5 million per sample. Trizol reagent was used to extract total RNA from the PBMCs, yielding at least 6 micrograms per sample. The percentages of naive CD45RAhigh/CD27high T cells were determined by flow cytometry on a PBMC aliquot from every donor.

This chain joins TRBV27 to TRBJ1-2; 10 middle bases align to TRBD1. The sequenced sample was blood. This receptor was obtained from a middle-aged woman in good health. For the CDR3, the sequence is CASSRDRGPFNYGYTF. The nucleotide sequence is TGTGCCAGCAGCCGGGACAGGGGCCCCTTTAACTATGGCTACACCTTC.